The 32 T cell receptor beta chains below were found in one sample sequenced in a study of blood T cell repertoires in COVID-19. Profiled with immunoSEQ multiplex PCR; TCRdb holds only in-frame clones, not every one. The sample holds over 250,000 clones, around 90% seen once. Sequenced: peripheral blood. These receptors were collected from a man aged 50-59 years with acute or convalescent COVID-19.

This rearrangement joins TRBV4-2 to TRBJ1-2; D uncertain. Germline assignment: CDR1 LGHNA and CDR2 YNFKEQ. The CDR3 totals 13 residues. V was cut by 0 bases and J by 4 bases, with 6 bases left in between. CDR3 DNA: TGTGCCAGCAGCCAAGAGCGGGGCTATGGCTACACCTTC. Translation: CASSQERGYGYTF.

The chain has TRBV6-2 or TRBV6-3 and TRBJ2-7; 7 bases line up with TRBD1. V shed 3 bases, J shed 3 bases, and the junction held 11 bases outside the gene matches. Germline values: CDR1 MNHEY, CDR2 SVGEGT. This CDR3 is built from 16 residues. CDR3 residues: CASSYRTGEINYEQYF. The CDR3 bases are TGTGCCAGCAGTTATAGGACAGGCGAAATAAACTACGAGCAGTACTTC.

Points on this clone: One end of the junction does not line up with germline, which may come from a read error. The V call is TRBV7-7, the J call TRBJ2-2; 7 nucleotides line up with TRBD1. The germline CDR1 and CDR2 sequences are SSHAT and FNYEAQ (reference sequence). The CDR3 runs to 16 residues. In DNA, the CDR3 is TGTGCTAGCAGTTCCACCGGGACAGCGAACACCGGGGAGCTGTTTTTT. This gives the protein CASSSTGTANTGELFF.

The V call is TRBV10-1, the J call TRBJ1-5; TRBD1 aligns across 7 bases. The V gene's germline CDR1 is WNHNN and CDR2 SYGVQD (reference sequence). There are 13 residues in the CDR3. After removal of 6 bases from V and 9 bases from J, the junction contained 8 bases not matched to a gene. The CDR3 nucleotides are TGCGCCAGCAGCCCGGACAGGCTAGGGCCCCAGCATTTT. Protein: CASSPDRLGPQHF.

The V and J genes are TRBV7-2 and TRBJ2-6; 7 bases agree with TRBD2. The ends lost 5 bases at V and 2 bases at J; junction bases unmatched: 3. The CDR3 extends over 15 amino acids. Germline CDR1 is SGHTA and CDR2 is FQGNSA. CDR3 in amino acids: CASSLGGAGANVLTF. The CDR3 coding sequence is TGTGCCAGCAGCCTGGGGGGGGCTGGGGCCAACGTCCTGACTTTC.

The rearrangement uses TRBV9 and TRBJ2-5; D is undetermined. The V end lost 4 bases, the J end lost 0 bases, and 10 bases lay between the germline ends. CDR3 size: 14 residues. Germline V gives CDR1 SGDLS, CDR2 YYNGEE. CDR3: CASSPSRNQETQYF. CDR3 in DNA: TGTGCCAGCAGCCCCAGCAGGAACCAAGAGACCCAGTACTTC.

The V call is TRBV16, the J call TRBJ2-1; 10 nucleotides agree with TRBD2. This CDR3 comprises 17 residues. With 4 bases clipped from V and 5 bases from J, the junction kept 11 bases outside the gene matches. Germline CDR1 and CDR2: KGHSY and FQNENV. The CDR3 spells CASSRGLALGVNNEQFF. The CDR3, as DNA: TGTGCCAGCAGCCGGGGACTAGCGCTTGGTGTTAACAATGAGCAGTTCTTC.

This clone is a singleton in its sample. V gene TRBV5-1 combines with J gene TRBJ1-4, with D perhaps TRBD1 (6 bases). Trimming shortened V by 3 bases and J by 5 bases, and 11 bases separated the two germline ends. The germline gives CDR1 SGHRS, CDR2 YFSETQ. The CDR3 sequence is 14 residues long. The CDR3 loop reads CASSWTVQNEKLFF. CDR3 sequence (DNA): TGCGCCAGCAGCTGGACAGTTCAGAATGAAAAACTGTTTTTT.

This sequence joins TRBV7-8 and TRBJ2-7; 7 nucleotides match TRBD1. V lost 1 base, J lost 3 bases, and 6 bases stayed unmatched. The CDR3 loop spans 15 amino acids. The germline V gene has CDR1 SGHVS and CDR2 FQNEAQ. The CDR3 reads CASSLDRGANYEQYF. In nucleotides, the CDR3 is TGTGCCAGCAGCTTAGACAGGGGCGCGAACTACGAGCAGTACTTC.

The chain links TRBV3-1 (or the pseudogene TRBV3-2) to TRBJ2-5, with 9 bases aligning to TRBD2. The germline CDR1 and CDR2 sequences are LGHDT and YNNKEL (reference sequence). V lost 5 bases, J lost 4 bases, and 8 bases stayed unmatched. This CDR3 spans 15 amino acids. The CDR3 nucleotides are TGTGCCAGCAGCTCGTTGGGACTAGCAGTAGAGACCCAGTACTTC. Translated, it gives CASSSLGLAVETQYF.

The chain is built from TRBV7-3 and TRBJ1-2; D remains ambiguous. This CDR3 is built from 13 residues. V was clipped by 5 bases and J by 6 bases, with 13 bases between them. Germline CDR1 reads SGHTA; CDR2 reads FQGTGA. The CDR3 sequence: CASSRSRRDGYTF. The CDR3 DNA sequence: TGTGCCAGCAGCAGGAGTAGGAGGGATGGCTACACCTTC.

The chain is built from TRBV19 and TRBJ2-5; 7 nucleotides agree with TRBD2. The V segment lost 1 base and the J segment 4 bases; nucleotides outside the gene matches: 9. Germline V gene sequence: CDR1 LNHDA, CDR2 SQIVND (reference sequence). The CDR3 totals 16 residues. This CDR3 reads CASSIADSGAGETQYF. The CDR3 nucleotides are TGTGCCAGTAGTATAGCTGACAGCGGGGCGGGAGAGACCCAGTACTTC.

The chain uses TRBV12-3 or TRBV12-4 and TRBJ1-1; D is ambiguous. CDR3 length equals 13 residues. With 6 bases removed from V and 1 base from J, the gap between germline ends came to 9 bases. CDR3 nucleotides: TGTGCCAGCAGCCGCATGCGGAACACTGAAGCTTTCTTT. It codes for CASSRMRNTEAFF.

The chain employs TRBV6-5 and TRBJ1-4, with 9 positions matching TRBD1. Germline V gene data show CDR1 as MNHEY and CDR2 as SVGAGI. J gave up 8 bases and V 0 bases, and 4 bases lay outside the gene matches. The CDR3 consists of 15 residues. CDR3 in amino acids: CASSYSGGTGEKLFF. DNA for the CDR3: TGTGCCAGCAGTTACTCAGGCGGGACAGGGGAAAAACTGTTTTTT.

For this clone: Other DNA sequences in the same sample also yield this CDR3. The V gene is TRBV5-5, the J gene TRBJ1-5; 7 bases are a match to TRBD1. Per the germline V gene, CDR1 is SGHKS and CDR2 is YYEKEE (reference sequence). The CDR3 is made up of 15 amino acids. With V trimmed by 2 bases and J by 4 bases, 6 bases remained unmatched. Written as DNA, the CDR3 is TGTGCCAGCAGCTTTGATTGGGACAGAAATCAGCCCCAGCATTTT. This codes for CASSFDWDRNQPQHF.

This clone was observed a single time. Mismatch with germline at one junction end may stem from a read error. The CDR3 is CASSSDRGTNYGYTF. The CDR3 DNA reads as TGTGCCAGCAGTTCCGACAGGGGGACTAATTATGGCTACACCTTC. The genes are TRBV5-4 and TRBJ1-2, with 9 bases fitting TRBD1. The V gene's germline CDR1 is SGHNT and CDR2 YYREEE (reference sequence). The CDR3 consists of 15 residues. Variable domain in full (rest from reference TRBV5-4 and TRBJ1-2): ETGVTQSPTHLIKTRGQQVTLRCSSQSGHNTVSWYQQALGQGPQFIFQYYREEENGRGNFPPRFSGLQFPNYSSELNVNALELDDSALYLCASSSDRGTNYGYTFGSGTRLTVV.

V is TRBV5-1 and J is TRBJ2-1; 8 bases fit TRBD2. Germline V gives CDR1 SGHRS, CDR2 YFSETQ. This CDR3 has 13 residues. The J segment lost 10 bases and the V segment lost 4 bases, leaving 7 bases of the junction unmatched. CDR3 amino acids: CASSADPSGEQFF. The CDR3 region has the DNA TGCGCCAGCAGCGCCGACCCTAGCGGGGAGCAGTTCTTC.

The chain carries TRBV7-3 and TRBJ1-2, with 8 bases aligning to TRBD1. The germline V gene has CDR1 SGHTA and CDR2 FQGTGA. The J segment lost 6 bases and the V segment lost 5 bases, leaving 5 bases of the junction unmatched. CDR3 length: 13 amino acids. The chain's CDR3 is CASSQDRDDGYTF. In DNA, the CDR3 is TGTGCCAGCAGCCAGGACAGGGATGATGGCTACACCTTC.

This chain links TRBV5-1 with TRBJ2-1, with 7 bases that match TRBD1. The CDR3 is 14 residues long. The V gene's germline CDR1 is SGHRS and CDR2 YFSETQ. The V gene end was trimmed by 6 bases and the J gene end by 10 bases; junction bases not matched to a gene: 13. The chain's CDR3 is CASMVGQTFGEQFF. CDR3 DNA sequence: TGCGCCAGCATGGTGGGACAGACGTTTGGGGAGCAGTTCTTC.

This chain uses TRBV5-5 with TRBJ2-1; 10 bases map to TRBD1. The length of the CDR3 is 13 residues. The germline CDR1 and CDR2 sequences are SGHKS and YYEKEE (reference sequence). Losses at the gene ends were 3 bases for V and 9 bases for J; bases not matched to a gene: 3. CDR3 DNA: TGTGCCAGCAGCTGGGACAGGGGCGGTGAGCAGTTCTTC. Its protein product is CASSWDRGGEQFF.

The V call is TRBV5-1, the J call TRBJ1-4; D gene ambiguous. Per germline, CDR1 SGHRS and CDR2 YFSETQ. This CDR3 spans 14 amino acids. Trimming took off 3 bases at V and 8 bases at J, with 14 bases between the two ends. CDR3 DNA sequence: TGCGCCAGCAGCTGGGCCACAACCAGAGAAAAACTGTTTTTT. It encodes CASSWATTREKLFF.

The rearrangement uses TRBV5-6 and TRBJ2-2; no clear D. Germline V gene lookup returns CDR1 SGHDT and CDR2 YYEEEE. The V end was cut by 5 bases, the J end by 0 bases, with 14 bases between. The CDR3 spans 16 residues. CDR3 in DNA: TGTGCCAGCAGGCTTCGGAGACTGACGAACACCGGGGAGCTGTTTTTT. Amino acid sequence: CASRLRRLTNTGELFF.

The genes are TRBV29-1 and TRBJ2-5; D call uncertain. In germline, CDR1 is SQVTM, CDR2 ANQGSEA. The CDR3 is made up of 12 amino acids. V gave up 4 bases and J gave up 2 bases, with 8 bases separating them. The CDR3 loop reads CSVADWQETQYF. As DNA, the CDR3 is TGCAGCGTTGCCGACTGGCAAGAGACCCAGTACTTC.

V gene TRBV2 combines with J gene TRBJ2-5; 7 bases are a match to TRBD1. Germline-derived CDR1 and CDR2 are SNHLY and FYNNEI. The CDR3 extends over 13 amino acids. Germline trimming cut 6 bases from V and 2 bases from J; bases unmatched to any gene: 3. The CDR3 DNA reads TGTGCCAGCAGCTACAGGGGACAAGAGACCCAGTACTTC. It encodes CASSYRGQETQYF.

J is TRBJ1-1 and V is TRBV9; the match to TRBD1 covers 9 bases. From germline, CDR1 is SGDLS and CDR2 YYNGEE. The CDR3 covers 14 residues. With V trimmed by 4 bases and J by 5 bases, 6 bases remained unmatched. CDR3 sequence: CASSPNRGQTEAFF. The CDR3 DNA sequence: TGTGCCAGCAGCCCTAACAGGGGGCAAACTGAAGCTTTCTTT. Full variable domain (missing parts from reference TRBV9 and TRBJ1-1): DSGVTQTPKHLITATGQRVTLRCSPRSGDLSVYWYQQSLDQGLQFLIQYYNGEERAKGNILERFSAQQFPDLHSELNLSSLELGDSALYFCASSPNRGQTEAFFGQGTRLTVV.

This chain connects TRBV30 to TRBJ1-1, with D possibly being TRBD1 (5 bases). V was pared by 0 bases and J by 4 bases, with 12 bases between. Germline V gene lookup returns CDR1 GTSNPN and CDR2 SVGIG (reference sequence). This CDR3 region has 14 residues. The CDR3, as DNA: TGTGCCTGGAGTGTATTGGGTAGGGGCACTGAAGCTTTCTTT. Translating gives CAWSVLGRGTEAFF.

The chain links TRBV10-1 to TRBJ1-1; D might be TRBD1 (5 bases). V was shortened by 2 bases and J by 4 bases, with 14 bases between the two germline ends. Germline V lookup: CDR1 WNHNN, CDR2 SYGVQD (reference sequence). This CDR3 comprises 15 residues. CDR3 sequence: CASSEVGGELTEAFF. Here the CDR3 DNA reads TGCGCCAGCAGTGAGGTGGGAGGGGAGCTCACTGAAGCTTTCTTT.

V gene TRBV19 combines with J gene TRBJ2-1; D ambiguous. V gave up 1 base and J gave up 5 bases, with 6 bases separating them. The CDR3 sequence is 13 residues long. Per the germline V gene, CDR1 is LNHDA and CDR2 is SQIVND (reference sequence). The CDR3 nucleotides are TGTGCCAGTAGTATAGGGCCAAACAATGAGCAGTTCTTC. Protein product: CASSIGPNNEQFF. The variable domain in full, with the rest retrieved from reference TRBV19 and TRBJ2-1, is DGGITQSPKYLFRKEGQNVTLSCEQNLNHDAMYWYRQDPGQGLRLIYYSQIVNDFQKGDIAEGYSVSREKKESFPLTVTSAQKNPTAFYLCASSIGPNNEQFFGPGTRLTVL.

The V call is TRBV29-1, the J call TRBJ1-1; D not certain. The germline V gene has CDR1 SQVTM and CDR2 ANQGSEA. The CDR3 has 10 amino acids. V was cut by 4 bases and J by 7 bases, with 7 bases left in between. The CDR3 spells CSVGASEAFF. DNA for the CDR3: TGCAGCGTTGGGGCAAGTGAAGCTTTCTTT.

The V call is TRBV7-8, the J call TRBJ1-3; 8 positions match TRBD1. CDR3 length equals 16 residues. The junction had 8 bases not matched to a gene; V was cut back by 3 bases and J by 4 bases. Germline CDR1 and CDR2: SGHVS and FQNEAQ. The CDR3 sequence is CASSFETGVEGNTIYF. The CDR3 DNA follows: TGTGCCAGCAGCTTCGAGACAGGGGTGGAAGGAAACACCATATATTTT.

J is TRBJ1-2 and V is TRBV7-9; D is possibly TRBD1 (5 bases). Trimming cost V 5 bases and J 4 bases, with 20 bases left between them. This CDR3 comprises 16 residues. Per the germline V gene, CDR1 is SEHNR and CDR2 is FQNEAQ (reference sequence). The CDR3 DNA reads TGTGCCAGCAGCATTAACCCAGGGTCTAGTGGCTATGGCTACACCTTC. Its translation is CASSINPGSSGYGYTF.

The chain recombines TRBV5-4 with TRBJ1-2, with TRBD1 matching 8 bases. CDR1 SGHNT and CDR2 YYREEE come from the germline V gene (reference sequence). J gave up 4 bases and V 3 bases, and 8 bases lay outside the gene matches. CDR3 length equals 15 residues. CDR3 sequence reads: CASSYQDRVGYGYTF. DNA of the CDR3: TGTGCCAGCAGCTACCAGGACAGGGTTGGCTATGGCTACACCTTC.